Given below is one T cell receptor beta chain in context. The data originate from a study of cytomegalovirus exposure and HLA in healthy donors. Trimming took 9 bases from V and 6 from J, leaving 17 bases between them. This CDR3 comprises 13 residues. CDR1 ENHRY and CDR2 SYGVKD come from the germline V gene. PCR used 60 Vbeta primers and 13 Jbeta primers. Produced via immunoSEQ multiplex PCR; TCRdb's table is partial and in-frame only. The sample lists roughly 280,000 clones, about 75% seen once, with under 2.5% in the top ten. Sequencing input: PBMCs. This sequence was found in a female donor in good health and CMV-seronegative. The rearrangement joins TRBV10-3 to TRBJ2-5, with a weak D call TRBD2 (6 bases). CDR3 nucleotide sequence: TGTGCCATTACCCGGGACTTACAAAAGACCCAGTACTTC. It specifies CAITRDLQKTQYF.